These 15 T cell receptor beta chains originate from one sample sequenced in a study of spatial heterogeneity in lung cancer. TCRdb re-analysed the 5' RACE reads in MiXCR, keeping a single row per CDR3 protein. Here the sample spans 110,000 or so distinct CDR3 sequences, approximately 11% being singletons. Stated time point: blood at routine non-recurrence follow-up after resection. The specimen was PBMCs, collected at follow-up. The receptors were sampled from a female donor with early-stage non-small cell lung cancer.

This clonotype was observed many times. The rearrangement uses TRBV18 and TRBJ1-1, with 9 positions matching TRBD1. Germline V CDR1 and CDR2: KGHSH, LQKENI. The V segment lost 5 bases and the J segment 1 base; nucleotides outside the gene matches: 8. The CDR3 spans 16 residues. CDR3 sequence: CASSASGDRANTEAFF. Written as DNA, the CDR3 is TGTGCCAGCTCAGCCTCCGGGGACAGGGCGAACACTGAAGCTTTCTTT.

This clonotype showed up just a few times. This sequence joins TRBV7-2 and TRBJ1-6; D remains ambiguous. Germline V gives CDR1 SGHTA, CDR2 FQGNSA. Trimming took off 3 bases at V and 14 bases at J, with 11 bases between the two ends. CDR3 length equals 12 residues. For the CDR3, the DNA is TGTGCCAGCAGCTTTTCCCCAGAGGCCCTCCACTTT. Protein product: CASSFSPEALHF.

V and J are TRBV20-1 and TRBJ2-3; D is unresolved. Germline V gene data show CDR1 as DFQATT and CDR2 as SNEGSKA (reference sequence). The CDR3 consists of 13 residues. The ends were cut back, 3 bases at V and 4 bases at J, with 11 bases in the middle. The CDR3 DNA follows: TGCAGTGCTAGGAAGGCTCTACCAGATACGCAGTATTTT. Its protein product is CSARKALPDTQYF.

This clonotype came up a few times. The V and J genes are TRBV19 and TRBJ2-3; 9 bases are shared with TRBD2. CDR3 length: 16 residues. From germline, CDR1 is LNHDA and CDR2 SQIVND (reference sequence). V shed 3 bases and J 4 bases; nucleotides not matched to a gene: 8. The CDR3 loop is CASSISGGRAPDTQYF. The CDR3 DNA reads TGTGCCAGTAGTATCAGTGGCGGGAGGGCACCAGATACGCAGTATTTT.

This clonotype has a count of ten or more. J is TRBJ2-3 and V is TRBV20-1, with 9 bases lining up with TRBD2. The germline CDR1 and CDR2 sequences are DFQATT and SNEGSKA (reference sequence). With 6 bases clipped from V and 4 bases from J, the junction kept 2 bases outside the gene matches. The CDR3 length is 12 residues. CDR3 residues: CSARTSADTQYF. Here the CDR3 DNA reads TGCAGTGCAAGGACTAGCGCAGATACGCAGTATTTT.

CDR3 coding DNA: TGTGCCACCAGTGAAGGAGGGAGAGGCGCCGATGAGCAGTTCTTC. Residues: CATSEGGRGADEQFF. The chain employs TRBV24-1 and TRBJ2-1; TRBD2 is a possible D gene (6 bases). The CDR3 spans 15 residues. Looked up from germline, CDR1 is KGHDR and CDR2 is SFDVKD. Trimming left V 4 bases short and J 8 bases short, with 17 bases between.

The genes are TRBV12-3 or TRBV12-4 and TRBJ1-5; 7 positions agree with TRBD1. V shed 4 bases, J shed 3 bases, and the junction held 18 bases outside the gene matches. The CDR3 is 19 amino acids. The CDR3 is CASSSSRTGDGTNNQPQHF. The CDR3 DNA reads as TGTGCCAGCAGTTCTTCCAGGACAGGTGATGGTACTAACAATCAGCCCCAGCATTTT.

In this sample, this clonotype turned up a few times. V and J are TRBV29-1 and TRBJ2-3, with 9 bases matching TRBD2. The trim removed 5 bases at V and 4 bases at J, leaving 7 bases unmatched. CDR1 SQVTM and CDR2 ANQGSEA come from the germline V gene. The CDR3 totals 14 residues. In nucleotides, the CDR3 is TGCAGCGTTAGTAGCGGGAGTTTCGCAGATACGCAGTATTTT. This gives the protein CSVSSGSFADTQYF.

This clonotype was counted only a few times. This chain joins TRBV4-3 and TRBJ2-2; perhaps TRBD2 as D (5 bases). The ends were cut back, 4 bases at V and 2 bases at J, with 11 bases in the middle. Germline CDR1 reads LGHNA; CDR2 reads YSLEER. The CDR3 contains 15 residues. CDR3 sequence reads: CASSRGNPNTGELFF. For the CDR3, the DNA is TGCGCCAGCAGCCGAGGGAACCCTAACACCGGGGAGCTGTTTTTT.

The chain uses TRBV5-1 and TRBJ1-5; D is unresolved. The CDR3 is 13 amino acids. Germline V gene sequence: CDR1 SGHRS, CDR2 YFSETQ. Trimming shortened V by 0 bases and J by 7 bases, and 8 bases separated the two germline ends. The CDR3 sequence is CASSLVGEQPQHF. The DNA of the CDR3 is TGCGCCAGCAGCTTGGTTGGGGAGCAGCCCCAGCATTTT.

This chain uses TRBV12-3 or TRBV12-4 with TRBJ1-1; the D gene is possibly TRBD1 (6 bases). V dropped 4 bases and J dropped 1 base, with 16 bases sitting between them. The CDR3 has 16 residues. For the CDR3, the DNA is TGTGCCAGCAGTTCGGGACAAGGGGGATCGAACACTGAAGCTTTCTTT. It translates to CASSSGQGGSNTEAFF.

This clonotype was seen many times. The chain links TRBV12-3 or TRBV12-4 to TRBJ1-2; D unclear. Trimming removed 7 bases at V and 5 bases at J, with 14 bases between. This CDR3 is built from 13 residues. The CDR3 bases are TGTGCCAGCACCTTTGGCCGGACGTATGGCTACACCTTC. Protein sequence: CASTFGRTYGYTF.

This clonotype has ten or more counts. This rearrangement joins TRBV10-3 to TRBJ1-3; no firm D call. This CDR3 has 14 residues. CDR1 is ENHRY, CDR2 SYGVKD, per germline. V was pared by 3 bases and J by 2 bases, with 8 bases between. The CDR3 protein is CAISEPRAGNTIYF. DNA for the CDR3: TGTGCCATCAGTGAACCGAGGGCTGGAAACACCATATATTTT.

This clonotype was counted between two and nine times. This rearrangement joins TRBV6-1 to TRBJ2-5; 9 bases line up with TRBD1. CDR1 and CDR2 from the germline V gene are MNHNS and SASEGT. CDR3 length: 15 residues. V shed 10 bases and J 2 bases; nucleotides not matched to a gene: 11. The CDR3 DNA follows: TGTGCCATCGATTCAGCCGGGACAGGGCAAGAGACCCAGTACTTC. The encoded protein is CAIDSAGTGQETQYF.

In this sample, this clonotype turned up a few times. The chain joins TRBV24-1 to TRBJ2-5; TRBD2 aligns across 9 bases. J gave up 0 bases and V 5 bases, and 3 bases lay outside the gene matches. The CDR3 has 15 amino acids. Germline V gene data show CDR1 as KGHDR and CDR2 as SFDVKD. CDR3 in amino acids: CATSGGTSYQETQYF. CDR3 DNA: TGTGCCACCAGTGGTGGGACTAGCTACCAAGAGACCCAGTACTTC.